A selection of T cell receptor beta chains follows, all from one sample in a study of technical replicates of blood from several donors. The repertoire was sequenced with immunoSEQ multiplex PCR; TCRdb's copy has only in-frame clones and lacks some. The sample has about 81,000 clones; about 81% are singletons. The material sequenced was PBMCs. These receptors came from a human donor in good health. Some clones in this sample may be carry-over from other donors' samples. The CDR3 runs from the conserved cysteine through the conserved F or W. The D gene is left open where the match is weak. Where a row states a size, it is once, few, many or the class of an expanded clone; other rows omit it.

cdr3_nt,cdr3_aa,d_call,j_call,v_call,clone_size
TGTGCCATCGGCGGGGGGTTGGCAGATACGCAGTATTTT,CAIGGGLADTQYF,TRBD2,TRBJ2-3,TRBV10-3,.
TGTGCCTGGCGAAGGAGACTAGCGGGGGCGATGAATGAGCAGTTCTTC,CAWRRRLAGAMNEQFF,TRBD2,TRBJ2-1,TRBV30,few
TGTGCCAGCAGCGTAACAGGGGATCGGGAGACCCAGTACTTC,CASSVTGDRETQYF,TRBD1,TRBJ2-5,TRBV9,.
TGTGCCACCAGCAGGGACCGAAGGGGGAACTACGAGCAGTACTTC,CATSRDRRGNYEQYF,.,TRBJ2-7,TRBV15,.
TGTGCCAGCAAAACGACAGGGGAGCAGCCCCAGCATTTT,CASKTTGEQPQHF,TRBD1,TRBJ1-5,TRBV2,.
TGTGCCAGCAGTTTGAGTACGGGAATCAATCAGCCCCAGCATTTT,CASSLSTGINQPQHF,.,TRBJ1-5,TRBV27,.
TGTGCCAGCAGCTCTACTGGGAGAGGGGGAGAGACCCAGTACTTC,CASSSTGRGGETQYF,.,TRBJ2-5,TRBV7-6,.
TGTGCCAGCAGCACAGGGATTAGCACAGATACGCAGTATTTT,CASSTGISTDTQYF,.,TRBJ2-3,TRBV6-5,.
TGTGCCAGCAGCTTAGTTACCGGGACAGGGGCCGAGCAGTACTTC,CASSLVTGTGAEQYF,TRBD1,TRBJ2-7,TRBV7-2,.
TGCGCCAGCAGTCGCAATACAGGGGGAGGCTACGAGCAGTACTTC,CASSRNTGGGYEQYF,TRBD1,TRBJ2-7,TRBV5-1,.
TGTGCCAGCAGTTACTCCGGCCAGGGGGTATACGGCTACACCTTC,CASSYSGQGVYGYTF,TRBD1,TRBJ1-2,TRBV6-5,.
TGTGCCAGCAGCTTGTTATCCGGGTTTAATGAAAAACTGTTTTTT,CASSLLSGFNEKLFF,.,TRBJ1-4,TRBV5-6,.
TGTGCCAGCAGAGAAGGGCGCCTAGCGGGTTGGGGGGCCAACGTCCTGACTTTC,CASREGRLAGWGANVLTF,TRBD2,TRBJ2-6,TRBV7-8,.
TGTGCCAGCAGCCATGACAGGGGGCTTAATGAAAAACTGTTTTTT,CASSHDRGLNEKLFF,TRBD1,TRBJ1-4,TRBV16,.
TGTGCCAGCAGCCTTTCTGGGGCCAACGTCCTGACTTTC,CASSLSGANVLTF,.,TRBJ2-6,TRBV6-1,.
TGTGCCAGCAGTGCACAGGGGAAGGAATATGGCTACACCTTC,CASSAQGKEYGYTF,TRBD1,TRBJ1-2,TRBV2,.
TGTGCCAGCAGCACTAGGGTGGGAGCAACTAATGAAAAACTGTTTTTT,CASSTRVGATNEKLFF,.,TRBJ1-4,TRBV13,.
TGTGCCTGGAGTGTATCCAGGAACACTGAAGCTTTCTTT,CAWSVSRNTEAFF,.,TRBJ1-1,TRBV30,.
TGCGCCAGCAGCTTGGATGGCGGGGGTTCTGAAGCTTTCTTT,CASSLDGGGSEAFF,.,TRBJ1-1,TRBV5-1,once
TGCAGCGTGGGGGGGGATTACGAGCAGTACTTC,CSVGGDYEQYF,TRBD2,TRBJ2-7,TRBV29-1,.
TGTGCCAGCAGTTTTACCCCAAATACAGGGGAAGGGAGAACTAACTATGGCTACACCTTC,CASSFTPNTGEGRTNYGYTF,TRBD1,TRBJ1-2,TRBV27,.
TGTGCCAGCTCACCGCTCTTAACAGGCCACACTGAAGCTTTCTTT,CASSPLLTGHTEAFF,.,TRBJ1-1,TRBV18,.
TGTGCCAGCAGCTACGGGACAGGGGGGAGTGAAAAACTGTTTTTT,CASSYGTGGSEKLFF,TRBD1,TRBJ1-4,TRBV7-8,.
TGTGCCAGCAGGATACAGAACATGAACACTGAAGCTTTCTTT,CASRIQNMNTEAFF,.,TRBJ1-1,TRBV6-5,.
TGTGCCAGCAGCTTATACAAGGGGACAGGGGGCAAGGTTGGCTACACCTTC,CASSLYKGTGGKVGYTF,TRBD1,TRBJ1-2,TRBV7-9,.
TGCGCCAGCAGCCTTGCTACAGAGGGCCGACACAATGAGCAGTTCTTC,CASSLATEGRHNEQFF,.,TRBJ2-1,TRBV4-3,.
TGTGCCACCAGCATACAGGGGTTGGGGTCACCCCTCCACTTT,CATSIQGLGSPLHF,TRBD1,TRBJ1-6,TRBV15,.
TGTGCCAGCAGCGGTCCGGGGGAGGGGGTCTACGAGCAGTACTTC,CASSGPGEGVYEQYF,.,TRBJ2-7,TRBV6-5,.
TGTGCCAGCAGCCCACTAGCGGCGAACACCGGGGAGCTGTTTTTT,CASSPLAANTGELFF,TRBD2,TRBJ2-2,TRBV11-2,.
TGCGCCAGCAGCCAAGAAGGAGCAGGGTACCAAGAGACCCAGTACTTC,CASSQEGAGYQETQYF,.,TRBJ2-5,TRBV4-3,.
TGTGCCAGCAGTTTGTGGACTAGCGGGACATCCTACAATGAGCAGTTCTTC,CASSLWTSGTSYNEQFF,TRBD2,TRBJ2-1,TRBV28,.
TGTGCCAGCAGGGGCATGACAGGACGCTCCTACGAGCAGTACTTC,CASRGMTGRSYEQYF,.,TRBJ2-7,TRBV6-1,.
TGTGCCAGCAGTGAATCCAGCGGGGTCTGGGGGACCCAGTACTTC,CASSESSGVWGTQYF,TRBD2,TRBJ2-5,TRBV2,.
TGCAGCGTTCTCAGAAACGGCAGGCCAGGGGAAAAACTGTTTTTT,CSVLRNGRPGEKLFF,.,TRBJ1-4,TRBV29-1,.
TGCGCCAGCAGCCGGGGATTTGAGCAGTTCTTC,CASSRGFEQFF,.,TRBJ2-1,TRBV5-1,.
TGTGCCAGCAGTGAGCCCGGGACAGGGGGCTTGGAAGCTTTCTTT,CASSEPGTGGLEAFF,TRBD1,TRBJ1-1,TRBV6-1,.
TGCAGCGTTGAAGTAGCCTTAGGGGGACGAATAGGGAATGAGCAGTTCTTC,CSVEVALGGRIGNEQFF,.,TRBJ2-1,TRBV29-1,.
TGTGCCAGCAGTTCCATAGCGGGAGTTTACACCGGGGAGCTGTTTTTT,CASSSIAGVYTGELFF,TRBD2,TRBJ2-2,TRBV5-6,.
TGCGCCAGCAGCCAAGAGGGACAGGGGAAGGCTGAGCAGTTCTTC,CASSQEGQGKAEQFF,TRBD1,TRBJ2-1,TRBV4-1,.
TGCAGCGTTGCGAGGTCGGGTGAGCAGTTCTTC,CSVARSGEQFF,.,TRBJ2-1,TRBV29-1,many
TGTGCCAGCAGCTTAGTACGGAGCGGCGAGCAGTACTTC,CASSLVRSGEQYF,.,TRBJ2-7,TRBV7-9,few
TGCGCCAGCAGGCTGACAGTGAACACTGAAGCTTTCTTT,CASRLTVNTEAFF,.,TRBJ1-1,TRBV5-1,few
TGTGCCAGCAGCGTAGGGGAGAGGGCGTACGAGCAGTACTTC,CASSVGERAYEQYF,.,TRBJ2-7,TRBV9,few
TGTGCCAGCAGCACACCAAAAAGAGGCTACACCTTC,CASSTPKRGYTF,.,TRBJ1-2,TRBV5-4,.
TGTGCCAGCAGCCTCCGGACAGCTGGAAACACCATATATTTT,CASSLRTAGNTIYF,.,TRBJ1-3,TRBV7-2,.